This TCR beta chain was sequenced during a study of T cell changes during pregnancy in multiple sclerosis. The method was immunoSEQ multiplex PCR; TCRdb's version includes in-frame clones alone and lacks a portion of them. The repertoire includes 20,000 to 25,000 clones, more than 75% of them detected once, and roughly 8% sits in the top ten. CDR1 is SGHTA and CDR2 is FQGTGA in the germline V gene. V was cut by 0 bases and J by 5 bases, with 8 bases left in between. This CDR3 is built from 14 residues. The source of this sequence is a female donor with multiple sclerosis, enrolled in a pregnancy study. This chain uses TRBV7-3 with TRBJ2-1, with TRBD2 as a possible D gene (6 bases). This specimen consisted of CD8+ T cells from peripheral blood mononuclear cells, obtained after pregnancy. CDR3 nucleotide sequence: TGTGCCAGCAGCTTAACGGGCGGGGACAATGAGCAGTTCTTC. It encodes CASSLTGGDNEQFF.